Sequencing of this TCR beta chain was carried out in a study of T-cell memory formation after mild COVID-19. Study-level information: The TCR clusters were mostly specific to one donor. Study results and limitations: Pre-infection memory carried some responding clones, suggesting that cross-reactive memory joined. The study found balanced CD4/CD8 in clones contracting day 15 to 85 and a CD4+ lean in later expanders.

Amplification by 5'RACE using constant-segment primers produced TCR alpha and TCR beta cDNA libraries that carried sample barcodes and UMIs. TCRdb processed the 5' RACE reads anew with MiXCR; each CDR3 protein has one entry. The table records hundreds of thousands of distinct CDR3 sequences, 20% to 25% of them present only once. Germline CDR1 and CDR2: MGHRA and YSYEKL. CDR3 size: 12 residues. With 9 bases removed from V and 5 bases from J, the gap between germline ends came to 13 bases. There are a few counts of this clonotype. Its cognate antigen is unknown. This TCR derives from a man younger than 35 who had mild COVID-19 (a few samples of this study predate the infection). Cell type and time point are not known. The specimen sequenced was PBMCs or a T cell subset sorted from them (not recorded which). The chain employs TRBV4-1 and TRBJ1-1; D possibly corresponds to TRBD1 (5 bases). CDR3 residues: CASREGPTEAFF. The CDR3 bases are TGCGCCAGTCGTGAGGGACCAACTGAAGCTTTCTTT.